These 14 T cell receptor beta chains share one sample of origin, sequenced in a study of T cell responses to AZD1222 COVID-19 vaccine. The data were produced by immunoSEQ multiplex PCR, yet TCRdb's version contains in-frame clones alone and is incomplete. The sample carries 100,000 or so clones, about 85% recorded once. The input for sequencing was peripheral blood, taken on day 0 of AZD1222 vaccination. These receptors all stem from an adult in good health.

The CDR3 region is CASTPGVIGYTF. CDR3 sequence (DNA): TGTGCCAGTACTCCGGGGGTTATTGGCTACACCTTC. The rearrangement links TRBV19 to TRBJ1-2; tentatively, D is TRBD1 (5 bases). The germline V and J ends were trimmed by 7 bases and 7 bases, with 13 bases remaining between them. The CDR3 extends over 12 amino acids. Germline values: CDR1 LNHDA, CDR2 SQIVND (reference sequence).

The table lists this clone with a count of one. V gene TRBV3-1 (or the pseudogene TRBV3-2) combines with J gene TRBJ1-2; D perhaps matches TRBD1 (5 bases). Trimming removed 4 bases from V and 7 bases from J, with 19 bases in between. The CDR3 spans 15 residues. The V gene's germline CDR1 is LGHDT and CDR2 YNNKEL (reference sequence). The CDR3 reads CASSRRTGNFGGYTF. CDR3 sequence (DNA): TGTGCCAGCAGCCGAAGAACAGGAAATTTTGGTGGCTACACCTTC.

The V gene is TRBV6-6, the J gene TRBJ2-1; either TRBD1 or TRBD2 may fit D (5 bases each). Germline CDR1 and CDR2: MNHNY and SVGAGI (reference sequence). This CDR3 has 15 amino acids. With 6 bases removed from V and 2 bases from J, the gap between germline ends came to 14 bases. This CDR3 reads CASRGSGTTYNEQFF. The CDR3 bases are TGTGCCAGCAGGGGATCCGGGACCACCTACAATGAGCAGTTCTTC.

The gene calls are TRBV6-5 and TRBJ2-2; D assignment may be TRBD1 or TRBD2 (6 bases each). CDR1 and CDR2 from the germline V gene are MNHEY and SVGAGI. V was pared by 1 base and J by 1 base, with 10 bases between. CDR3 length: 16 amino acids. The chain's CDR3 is CASSYFGGGNTGELFF. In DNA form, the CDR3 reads TGTGCCAGCAGTTACTTTGGAGGGGGGAACACCGGGGAGCTGTTTTTT.

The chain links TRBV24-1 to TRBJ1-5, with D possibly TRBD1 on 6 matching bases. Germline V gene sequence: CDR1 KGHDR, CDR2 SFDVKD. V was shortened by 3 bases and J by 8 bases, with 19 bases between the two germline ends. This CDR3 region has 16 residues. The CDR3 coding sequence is TGTGCCACCAGTGATCCAGGACAGACTTCTAGGGAGCCCCAGCATTTT. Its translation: CATSDPGQTSREPQHF.

The CDR3 loop is CSVLGGWLTEAFF. The DNA for the CDR3 is TGCAGCGTTTTGGGGGGCTGGTTGACTGAAGCTTTCTTT. This sequence joins TRBV29-1 and TRBJ1-1, with a tentative D call TRBD1 (6 bases). V was shortened by 5 bases and J by 5 bases, with 15 bases between the two germline ends. There are 13 residues in the CDR3. Germline-derived CDR1 and CDR2 are SQVTM and ANQGSEA. The full variable domain, in which reference TRBV29-1 and TRBJ1-1 provide the parts outside the CDR3, is SAVISQKPSRDICQRGTSLTIQCQVDSQVTMMFWYRQQPGQSLTLIATANQGSEATYESGFVIDKFPISRPNLTFSTLTVSNMSPEDSSIYLCSVLGGWLTEAFFGQGTRLTVV.

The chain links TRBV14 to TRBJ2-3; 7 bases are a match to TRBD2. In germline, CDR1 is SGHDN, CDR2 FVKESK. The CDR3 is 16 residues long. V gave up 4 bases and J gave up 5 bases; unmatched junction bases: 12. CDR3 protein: CASSLRLAVTGDTQYF. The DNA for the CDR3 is TGTGCCAGCAGCCTGAGGCTAGCGGTGACGGGAGATACGCAGTATTTT.

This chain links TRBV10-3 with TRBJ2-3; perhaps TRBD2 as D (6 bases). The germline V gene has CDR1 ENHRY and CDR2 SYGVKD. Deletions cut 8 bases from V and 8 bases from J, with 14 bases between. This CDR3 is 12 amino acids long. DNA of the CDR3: TGTGCCATCCGGGACTCCTCCGGTACGCAGTATTTT. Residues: CAIRDSSGTQYF.

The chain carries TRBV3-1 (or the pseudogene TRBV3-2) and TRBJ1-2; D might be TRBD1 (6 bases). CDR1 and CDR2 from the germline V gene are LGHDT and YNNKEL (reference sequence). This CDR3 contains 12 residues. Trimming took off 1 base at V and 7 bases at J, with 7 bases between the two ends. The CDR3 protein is CASSQGGGGYTF. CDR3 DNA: TGTGCCAGCAGCCAAGGAGGGGGTGGCTACACCTTC.

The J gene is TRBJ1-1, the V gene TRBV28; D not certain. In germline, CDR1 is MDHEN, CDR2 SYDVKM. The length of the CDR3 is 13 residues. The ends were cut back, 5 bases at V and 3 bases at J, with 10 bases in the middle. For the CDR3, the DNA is TGTGCCAGCAGTCCCAACCAGCACACTGAAGCTTTCTTT. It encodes CASSPNQHTEAFF. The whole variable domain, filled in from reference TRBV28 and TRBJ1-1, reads DVKVTQSSRYLVKRTGEKVFLECVQDMDHENMFWYRQDPGLGLRLIYFSYDVKMKEKGDIPEGYSVSREKKERFSLILESASTNQTSMYLCASSPNQHTEAFFGQGTRLTVV.

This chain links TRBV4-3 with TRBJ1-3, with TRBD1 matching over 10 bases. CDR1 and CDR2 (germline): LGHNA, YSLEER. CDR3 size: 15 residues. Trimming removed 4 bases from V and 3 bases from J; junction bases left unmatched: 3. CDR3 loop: CASSRGTGVGNTIYF. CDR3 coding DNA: TGCGCCAGCAGCCGGGGGACAGGGGTTGGAAACACCATATATTTT.

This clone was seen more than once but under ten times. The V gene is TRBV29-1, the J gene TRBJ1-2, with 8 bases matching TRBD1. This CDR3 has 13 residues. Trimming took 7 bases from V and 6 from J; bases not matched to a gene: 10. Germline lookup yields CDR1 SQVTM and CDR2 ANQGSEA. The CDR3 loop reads CSANPGGYDGYTF. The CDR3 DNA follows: TGCAGCGCTAACCCAGGGGGCTATGATGGCTACACCTTC. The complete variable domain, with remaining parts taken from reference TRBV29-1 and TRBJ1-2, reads SAVISQKPSRDICQRGTSLTIQCQVDSQVTMMFWYRQQPGQSLTLIATANQGSEATYESGFVIDKFPISRPNLTFSTLTVSNMSPEDSSIYLCSANPGGYDGYTFGSGTRLTVV.

The DNA for the CDR3 is TGTGCCAGCAGCTCCTGGGGACTAGCCATCGGCACAGATACGCAGTATTTT. The encoded protein is CASSSWGLAIGTDTQYF. This rearrangement joins TRBV11-2 to TRBJ2-3; 9 bases are a match to TRBD2. This CDR3 is built from 17 residues. The V and J ends lost 4 bases and 1 base, in that order; junction bases with no gene match: 9. The germline V gene has CDR1 SGHAT and CDR2 FQNNGV. Full variable domain (rest looked up from reference TRBV11-2 and TRBJ2-3): EAGVAQSPRYKIIEKRQSVAFWCNPISGHATLYWYQQILGQGPKLLIQFQNNGVVDDSQLPKDRFSAERLKGVDSTLKIQPAKLEDSAVYLCASSSWGLAIGTDTQYFGPGTRLTVL.

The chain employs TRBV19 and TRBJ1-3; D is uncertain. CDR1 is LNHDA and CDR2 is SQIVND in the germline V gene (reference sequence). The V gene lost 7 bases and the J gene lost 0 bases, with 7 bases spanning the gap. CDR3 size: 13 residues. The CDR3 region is CASMRSSGNTIYF. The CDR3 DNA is TGTGCCAGTATGAGGAGCTCTGGAAACACCATATATTTT.